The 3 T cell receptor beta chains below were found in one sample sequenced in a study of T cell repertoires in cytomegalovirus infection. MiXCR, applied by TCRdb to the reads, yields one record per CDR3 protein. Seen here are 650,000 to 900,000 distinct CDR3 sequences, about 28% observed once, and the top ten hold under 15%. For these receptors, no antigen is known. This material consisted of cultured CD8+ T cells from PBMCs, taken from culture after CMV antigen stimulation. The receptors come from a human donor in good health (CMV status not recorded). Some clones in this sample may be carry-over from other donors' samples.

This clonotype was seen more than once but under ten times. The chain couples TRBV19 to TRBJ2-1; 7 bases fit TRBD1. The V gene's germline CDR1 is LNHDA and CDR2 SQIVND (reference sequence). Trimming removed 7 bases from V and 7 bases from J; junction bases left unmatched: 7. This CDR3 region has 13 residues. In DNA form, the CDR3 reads TGTGCCAGTACGGAGAGGGGGCTGAATGAGCAGTTCTTC. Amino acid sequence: CASTERGLNEQFF.

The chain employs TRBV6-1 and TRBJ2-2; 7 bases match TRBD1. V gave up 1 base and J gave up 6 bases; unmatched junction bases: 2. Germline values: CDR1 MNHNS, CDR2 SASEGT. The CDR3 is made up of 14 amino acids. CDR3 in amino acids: CASSEVGQAGELFF. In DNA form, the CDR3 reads TGTGCCAGCAGTGAAGTAGGACAGGCCGGGGAGCTGTTTTTT.

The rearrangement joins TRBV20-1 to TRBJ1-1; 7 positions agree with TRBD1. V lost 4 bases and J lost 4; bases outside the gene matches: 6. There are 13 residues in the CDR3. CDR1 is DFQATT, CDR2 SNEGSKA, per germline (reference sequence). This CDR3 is CSAITTGSTEAFF. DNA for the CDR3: TGCAGTGCTATAACGACAGGGTCCACTGAAGCTTTCTTT.